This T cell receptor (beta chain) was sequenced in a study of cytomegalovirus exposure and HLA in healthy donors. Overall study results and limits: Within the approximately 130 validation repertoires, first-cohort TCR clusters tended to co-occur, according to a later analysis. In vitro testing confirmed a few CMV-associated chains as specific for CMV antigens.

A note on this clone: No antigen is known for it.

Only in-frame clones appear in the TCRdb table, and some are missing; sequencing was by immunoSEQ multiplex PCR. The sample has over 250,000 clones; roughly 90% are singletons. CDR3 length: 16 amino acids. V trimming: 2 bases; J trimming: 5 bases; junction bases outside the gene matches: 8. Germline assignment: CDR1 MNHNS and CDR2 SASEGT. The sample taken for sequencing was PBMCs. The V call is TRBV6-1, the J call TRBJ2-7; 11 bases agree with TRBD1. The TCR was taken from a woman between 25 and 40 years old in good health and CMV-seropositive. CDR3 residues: CASSETLGQGGNEQYF. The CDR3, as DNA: TGTGCCAGCAGTGAAACCCTGGGACAGGGGGGCAACGAGCAGTACTTC.